The subject of this entry is one TCR beta chain. Its antigen remains unknown. Other DNA variants within this sample encode the same CDR3. This entry belongs to a study of persistence of HIV-infected CD4 T cells. Broader study findings: TCRbeta richness was lower in CMV- and Gag-responding cells than in anti-CD3/anti-CD28-responding cells.

Nonspecific anti-CD3/anti-CD28 bead stimulation represents the broad CD4+ T cell repertoire. Responding CD4+ T cells were sorted by upregulation of both CD40 ligand and CD69. Sequencing used immunoSEQ version 4 in survey mode. Profiling relied on immunoSEQ multiplex PCR, and the TCRdb table lists in-frame clones only, not all of them. This sample has roughly 48,000 clones, with 88% found just once. Here the sequenced sample was CD4+ T cells sorted from PBMCs after approximately 20-hour stimulation, taken from a patient who received antiretroviral therapy. The clonotype originates from an adult woman with HIV who was CMV-seropositive.

Here the CDR3 reads CASSIGRNNYGYTF. CDR3 coding DNA: TGTGCCAGTAGTATAGGGAGGAATAACTATGGCTACACCTTC. V and J are TRBV19 and TRBJ1-2; D gene uncertain. The length of the CDR3 is 14 residues. Trimming took off 1 base at V and 1 base at J, with 7 bases between the two ends. CDR1 LNHDA and CDR2 SQIVND come from the germline V gene (reference sequence). Full variable domain (missing parts from reference TRBV19 and TRBJ1-2): DGGITQSPKYLFRKEGQNVTLSCEQNLNHDAMYWYRQDPGQGLRLIYYSQIVNDFQKGDIAEGYSVSREKKESFPLTVTSAQKNPTAFYLCASSIGRNNYGYTFGSGTRLTVV.